Below are 16 T cell receptor beta chains sequenced from a single sample in a study of T cells after yellow fever vaccination. TCRdb re-derived calls from the 5' RACE reads in MiXCR, one entry per CDR3 protein. The sample has roughly 150,000 distinct CDR3 sequences, about 6.2% seen once. Sequenced material: CD4+ T cells sorted from PBMCs, taken 10 days after the yellow fever booster vaccination. The receptors stem from a man younger than 40 who received the YFV17D yellow fever vaccine.

This clonotype was seen ten or more times. The chain links TRBV5-1 to TRBJ2-2; no definite D call. V was cut by 0 bases and J by 4 bases, with 10 bases left in between. Per germline, CDR1 SGHRS and CDR2 YFSETQ. The CDR3 is made up of 15 amino acids. In DNA form, the CDR3 reads TGCGCCAGCAGCTTGGCCGTGGTTGGCACCGGGGAGCTGTTTTTT. This codes for CASSLAVVGTGELFF.

This clonotype has ten or more counts. The genes are TRBV11-3 and TRBJ2-7; D is possibly TRBD1 (6 bases). Germline values: CDR1 SGHNT, CDR2 YENEEA. V lost 3 bases, J lost 5 bases, and 17 bases lay in between. This CDR3 region has 15 residues. CDR3 sequence: CASSFRTVELNEQYF. The CDR3 DNA follows: TGTGCCAGCAGCTTCAGGACAGTTGAATTGAACGAGCAGTACTTC.

This clonotype was seen many times. The chain uses TRBV20-1 and TRBJ2-7; TRBD2 aligns across 8 bases. There are 14 residues in the CDR3. Unmatched junction bases numbered 6, after V lost 3 bases and J lost 2 bases. Germline CDR1 and CDR2: DFQATT and SNEGSKA (reference sequence). CDR3 region: CSASLLAGAYEQYF. CDR3 nucleotides: TGCAGTGCTAGCCTCCTAGCGGGCGCCTACGAGCAGTACTTC.

In its sample, this clonotype was seen many times. J is TRBJ2-1 and V is TRBV20-1; possible D gene TRBD1, 6 bases. This CDR3 has 17 residues. V gave up 0 bases and J gave up 0 bases, with 15 bases separating them. CDR1 and CDR2 from the germline V gene are DFQATT and SNEGSKA (reference sequence). This chain's CDR3 is CSARETTGKSSYNEQFF. CDR3 nucleotide sequence: TGCAGTGCTAGAGAAACAACAGGGAAGAGCTCCTACAATGAGCAGTTCTTC.

There are many counts of this clonotype. CDR3 DNA sequence: TGCAGTGCTAAAGTACCGACCCGCTACGAGCAGTACTTC. Encoded protein: CSAKVPTRYEQYF. The V gene is TRBV20-1, the J gene TRBJ2-7; D not resolved. Germline V lookup: CDR1 DFQATT, CDR2 SNEGSKA (reference sequence). Trimming took 4 bases from V and 3 from J, leaving 13 bases between them. This CDR3 spans 13 amino acids.

This clonotype was seen only a few times. J is TRBJ1-2 and V is TRBV5-6; D is possibly TRBD1 (5 bases). This CDR3 has 15 amino acids. Germline lookup yields CDR1 SGHDT and CDR2 YYEEEE. Trimming left V 6 bases short and J 6 bases short, with 21 bases between. CDR3 nucleotides: TGTGCCAGCAAGGGAAACAGGAGCCCACCTCATGGCTACACCTTC. This encodes CASKGNRSPPHGYTF. The variable domain in full, completed from reference TRBV5-6 and TRBJ1-2, reads DAGVTQSPTHLIKTRGQQVTLRCSPKSGHDTVSWYQQALGQGPQFIFQYYEEEERQRGNFPDRFSGHQFPNYSSELNVNALLLGDSALYLCASKGNRSPPHGYTFGSGTRLTVV.

This clonotype occurred many times. The chain joins TRBV5-1 to TRBJ2-4, with TRBD2 identical over 9 bases. Looked up from germline, CDR1 is SGHRS and CDR2 is YFSETQ. The junction had 11 bases not matched to a gene; V was cut back by 3 bases and J by 10 bases. The CDR3 contains 15 residues. DNA of the CDR3: TGCGCCAGCAGCTCCGAACTAGCGGGCCCAGGAATTCAGTACTTC. Amino acid sequence: CASSSELAGPGIQYF. The full variable domain, with the rest looked up from reference TRBV5-1 and TRBJ2-4, is KAGVTQTPRYLIKTRGQQVTLSCSPISGHRSVSWYQQTPGQGLQFLFEYFSETQRNKGNFPGRFSGRQFSNSRSEMNVSTLELGDSALYLCASSSELAGPGIQYFGAGTRLSVL.

The V and J genes are TRBV7-2 and TRBJ1-4; D uncertain. This CDR3 comprises 14 residues. Trimming pared 7 bases from V and 8 bases from J, leaving 17 bases between. From germline, CDR1 is SGHTA and CDR2 FQGNSA. The CDR3 loop is CASKKNHAGEKLFF. DNA for the CDR3: TGTGCCAGCAAGAAGAACCACGCAGGCGAAAAACTGTTTTTT.

The chain's CDR3 is CASSLALGQGRRDGYTF. The CDR3 coding sequence is TGTGCCAGCAGCTTAGCCCTTGGACAGGGAAGGAGAGATGGCTACACCTTC. The V gene is TRBV7-2, the J gene TRBJ1-2; 8 nucleotides align to TRBD1. Germline lookup yields CDR1 SGHTA and CDR2 FQGNSA. V lost 0 bases and J lost 6; bases outside the gene matches: 12. The CDR3 runs 17 residues.

There are a few counts of this clonotype. The chain employs TRBV29-1 and TRBJ2-7; TRBD2 matches 13 bases. Trimming took 0 bases from V and 6 from J; bases not matched to a gene: 8. This CDR3 comprises 16 residues. The V gene's germline CDR1 is SQVTM and CDR2 ANQGSEA. In nucleotides, the CDR3 is TGCAGCGTTGAAGATCCGGTCACTAGCGGGAGGGGCGAGCAGTACTTC. It codes for CSVEDPVTSGRGEQYF.

This clonotype was found many times. The chain's CDR3 is CSAPEHQETQYF. The CDR3 coding sequence is TGCAGTGCCCCCGAGCACCAAGAGACCCAGTACTTC. The V call is TRBV20-1, the J call TRBJ2-5; the D is unclear. Deletions cut 6 bases from V and 0 bases from J, with 8 bases between. This CDR3 region has 12 residues. Germline V lookup: CDR1 DFQATT, CDR2 SNEGSKA (reference sequence).

This clonotype was seen ten or more times. The rearrangement uses TRBV5-1 and TRBJ2-2; 8 bases match TRBD2. The CDR3 covers 15 residues. V lost 4 bases and J lost 6; bases outside the gene matches: 8. Germline CDR1 reads SGHRS; CDR2 reads YFSETQ. Here the CDR3 DNA reads TGCGCCAGCAGCCCGGGACTAGAACTCGCCGGGGAGCTGTTTTTT. Protein sequence: CASSPGLELAGELFF.

This clonotype came up many times. The V and J genes are TRBV7-2 and TRBJ2-2, with 8 bases matching TRBD2. Trimming at V came to 0 bases and at J to 3 bases, leaving 3 bases not matched to a gene. Germline CDR1 reads SGHTA; CDR2 reads FQGNSA. The CDR3 runs to 16 residues. The CDR3 region has the DNA TGTGCCAGCAGCTTAGCTAGCGGGATAGACACCGGGGAGCTGTTTTTT. Encoded protein: CASSLASGIDTGELFF.

Ten or more counts support this clonotype. The rearrangement uses TRBV29-1 and TRBJ2-2, with D hard to call. V lost 7 bases and J 5 bases, leaving 14 bases between the germline ends. CDR1 is SQVTM and CDR2 is ANQGSEA in the germline V gene. This CDR3 comprises 13 residues. This CDR3 is CSGQRSPTGELFF. The CDR3 DNA is TGCAGCGGACAACGCAGTCCTACCGGGGAGCTGTTTTTT.

This clonotype occurred a few times. The CDR3 is CASIRSVRAGVLTDTQYF. In DNA, the CDR3 is TGTGCCAGCATTCGATCCGTCCGAGCGGGAGTCCTCACAGATACGCAGTATTTT. The V call is TRBV7-9, the J call TRBJ2-3; 8 nucleotides agree with TRBD2. This CDR3 is built from 18 residues. The germline CDR1 and CDR2 sequences are SEHNR and FQNEAQ (reference sequence). The ends lost 7 bases at V and 2 bases at J; junction bases unmatched: 17.

This clonotype was recorded many times. The V gene is TRBV29-1, the J gene TRBJ2-5; 7 nucleotides align to TRBD2. This CDR3 has 12 residues. CDR1 SQVTM and CDR2 ANQGSEA come from the germline V gene. The V segment lost 5 bases and the J segment 4 bases; nucleotides outside the gene matches: 4. CDR3 nucleotides: TGCAGCGTTACCGCGGGAGTAGAGACCCAGTACTTC. The encoded protein is CSVTAGVETQYF.